This T cell receptor beta chain was recovered during a study of blood T cells in healthy people across ages. Isolating PBMCs gave at least 6 million of these cells per sample. The extraction recovered at least 5.5 micrograms of total RNA per sample. To note about this clonotype: Its antigen remains unidentified.

Study-level findings and limits: Per-million-T-cell TCR beta diversity fell roughly linearly with age.

Trimming at V came to 0 bases and at J to 7 bases, leaving 15 bases not matched to a gene. CDR3 length equals 17 residues. The germline CDR1 and CDR2 sequences are LGHNA and YSLEER. Alongside a J-beta primer mix, a sample-barcoded 5' primer served in a second PCR lasting about 7 to 12 cycles. Template switching added a 12-random-nucleotide identifier to every cDNA molecule. Each CDR3 protein gets one entry after TCRdb re-called the 5' RACE reads with MiXCR. The data show some 1.5 million distinct CDR3 sequences, roughly two fifths seen once. The TCR comes from a woman younger than 35 in good health. The chain links TRBV4-3 to TRBJ2-7; TRBD2 aligns across 7 bases. Specimen: blood. CDR3 region: CASSQDRIGRELNEQYF. The CDR3 region has the DNA TGCGCCAGCAGCCAAGATCGGATAGGGCGGGAGCTGAATGAGCAGTACTTC.